This TCR beta chain stems from a study of blood T cell repertoires in COVID-19. Study background: Specimens from acute and convalescent COVID-19 originated in the United States, Italy and Spain.

This CDR3 is built from 14 residues. Trimming took 6 bases from V and 1 from J, leaving 11 bases between them. CDR1 KGHDR and CDR2 SFDVKD come from the germline V gene. The data were produced by immunoSEQ multiplex PCR, yet TCRdb's version contains in-frame clones alone and is incomplete. The sample records approximately 140,000 clones, around 86% being singletons. Sequencing was carried out using peripheral blood. The rearrangement links TRBV24-1 to TRBJ2-5; D possibly corresponds to TRBD1 (5 bases). The receptor was derived from a man in his 70s with acute or convalescent COVID-19. DNA of the CDR3: TGTGCCACCAGTCCCCAGGGAAGCCAAGAGACCCAGTACTTC. It is translated as CATSPQGSQETQYF.